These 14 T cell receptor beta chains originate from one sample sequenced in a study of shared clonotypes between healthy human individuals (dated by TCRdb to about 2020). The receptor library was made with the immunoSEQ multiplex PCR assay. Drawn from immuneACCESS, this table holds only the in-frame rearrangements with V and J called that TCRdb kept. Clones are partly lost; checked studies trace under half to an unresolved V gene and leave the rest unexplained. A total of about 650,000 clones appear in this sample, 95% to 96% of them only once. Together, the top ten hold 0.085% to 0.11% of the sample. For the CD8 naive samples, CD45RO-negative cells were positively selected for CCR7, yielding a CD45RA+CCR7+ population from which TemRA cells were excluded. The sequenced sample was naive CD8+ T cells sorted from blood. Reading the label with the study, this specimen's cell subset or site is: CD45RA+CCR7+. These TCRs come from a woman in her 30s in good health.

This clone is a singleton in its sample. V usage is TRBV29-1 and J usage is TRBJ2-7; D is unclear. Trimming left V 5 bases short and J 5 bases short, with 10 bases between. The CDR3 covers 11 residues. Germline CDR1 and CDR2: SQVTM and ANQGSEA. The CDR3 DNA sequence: TGCAGCGTTTCAAATTACGACGAGCAGTACTTC. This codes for CSVSNYDEQYF.

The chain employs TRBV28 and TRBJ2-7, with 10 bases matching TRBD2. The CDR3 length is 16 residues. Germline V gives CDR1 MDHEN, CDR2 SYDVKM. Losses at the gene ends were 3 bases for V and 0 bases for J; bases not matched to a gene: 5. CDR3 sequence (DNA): TGTGCCAGCAGTTTCCCATTAGCGGGAGGCTCCTACGAGCAGTACTTC. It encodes CASSFPLAGGSYEQYF.

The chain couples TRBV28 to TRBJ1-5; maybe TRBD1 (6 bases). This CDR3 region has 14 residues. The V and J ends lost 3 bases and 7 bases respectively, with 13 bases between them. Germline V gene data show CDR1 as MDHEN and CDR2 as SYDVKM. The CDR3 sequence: CASSFGGRGQPQHF. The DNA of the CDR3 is TGTGCCAGCAGTTTCGGGGGGCGCGGGCAGCCCCAGCATTTT.

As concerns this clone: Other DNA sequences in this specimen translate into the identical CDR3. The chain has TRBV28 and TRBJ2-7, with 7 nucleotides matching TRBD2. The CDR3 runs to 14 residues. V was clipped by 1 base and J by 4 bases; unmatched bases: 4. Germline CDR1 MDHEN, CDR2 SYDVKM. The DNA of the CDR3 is TGTGCCAGCAGTTTATCGGGGAGGGCTTACGAGCAGTACTTC. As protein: CASSLSGRAYEQYF.

CDR3 in amino acids: CASSLSEGGLGELFF. In DNA, the CDR3 is TGTGCCAGCAGCTTGTCGGAAGGTGGATTGGGGGAGCTGTTTTTT. The genes are TRBV5-5 and TRBJ2-2; D remains unclear. V was trimmed by 1 base and J by 8 bases, leaving 15 bases between them. Germline values: CDR1 SGHKS, CDR2 YYEKEE (reference sequence). This CDR3 region has 15 residues. Full variable domain (missing parts from reference TRBV5-5 and TRBJ2-2): DAGVTQSPTHLIKTRGQQVTLRCSPISGHKSVSWYQQVLGQGPQFIFQYYEKEERGRGNFPDRFSARQFPNYSSELNVNALLLGDSALYLCASSLSEGGLGELFFGEGSRLTVL.

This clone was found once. The CDR3 here is CASSLKGTRGTGELFF. In DNA, the CDR3 is TGCGCCAGCAGCCTCAAGGGCACGCGAGGCACCGGGGAGCTGTTTTTT. The chain carries TRBV5-1 and TRBJ2-2; D uncertain. The germline V gene encodes CDR1 SGHRS and CDR2 YFSETQ. Deletions cut 4 bases from V and 4 bases from J, with 17 bases between. This CDR3 spans 16 amino acids.

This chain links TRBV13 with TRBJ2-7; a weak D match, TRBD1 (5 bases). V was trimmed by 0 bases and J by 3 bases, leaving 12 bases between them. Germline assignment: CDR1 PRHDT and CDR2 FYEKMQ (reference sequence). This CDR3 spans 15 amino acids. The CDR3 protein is CASSLGGPSNYEQYF. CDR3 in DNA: TGTGCCAGCAGCTTAGGGGGGCCGTCTAACTACGAGCAGTACTTC.

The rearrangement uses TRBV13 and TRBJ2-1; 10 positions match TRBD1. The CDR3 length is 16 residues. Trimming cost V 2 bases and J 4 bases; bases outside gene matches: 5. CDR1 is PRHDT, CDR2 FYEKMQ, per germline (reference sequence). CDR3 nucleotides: TGTGCCAGCAGCTTACCTCCGGGACAGGGGTACAATGAGCAGTTCTTC. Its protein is CASSLPPGQGYNEQFF.

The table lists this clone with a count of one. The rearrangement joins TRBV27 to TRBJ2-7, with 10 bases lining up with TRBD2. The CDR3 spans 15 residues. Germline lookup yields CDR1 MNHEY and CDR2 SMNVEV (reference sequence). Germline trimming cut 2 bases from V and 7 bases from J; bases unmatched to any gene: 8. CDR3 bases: TGTGCCAGCAGTTTAATAGCTAGCGGGAGTAATGAGCAGTACTTC. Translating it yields CASSLIASGSNEQYF.

In DNA form, the CDR3 reads TGTGCCAGCAGCTTAGATACTAGTCGTTACCTTTCCGGGGAGCTGTTTTTT. Its translation: CASSLDTSRYLSGELFF. The rearrangement uses TRBV7-9 and TRBJ2-2; weak D call: TRBD2 (5 bases). CDR1 is SEHNR and CDR2 is FQNEAQ in the germline V gene (reference sequence). This CDR3 region has 17 residues. V lost 1 base and J lost 6, with 18 bases in between.

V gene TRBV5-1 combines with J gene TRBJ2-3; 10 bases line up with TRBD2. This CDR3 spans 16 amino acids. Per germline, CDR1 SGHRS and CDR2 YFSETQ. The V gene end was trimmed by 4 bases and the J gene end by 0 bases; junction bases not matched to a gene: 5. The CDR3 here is CASSGTSGKSTDTQYF. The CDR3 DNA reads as TGCGCCAGCAGCGGAACTAGCGGGAAGAGCACAGATACGCAGTATTTT.

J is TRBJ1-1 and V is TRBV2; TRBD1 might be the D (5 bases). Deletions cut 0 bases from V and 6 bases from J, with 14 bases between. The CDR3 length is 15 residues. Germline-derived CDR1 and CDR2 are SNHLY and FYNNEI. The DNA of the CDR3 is TGTGCCAGCAGTGAAGCGGGGGTTGGTAGATCTGAAGCTTTCTTT. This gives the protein CASSEAGVGRSEAFF.

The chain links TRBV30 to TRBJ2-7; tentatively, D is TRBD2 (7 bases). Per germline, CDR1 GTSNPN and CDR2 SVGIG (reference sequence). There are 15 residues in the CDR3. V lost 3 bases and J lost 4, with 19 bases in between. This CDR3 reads CAWSPRGALGYEQYF. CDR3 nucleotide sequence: TGTGCCTGGAGCCCTCGGGGGGCCCTAGGGTACGAGCAGTACTTC.

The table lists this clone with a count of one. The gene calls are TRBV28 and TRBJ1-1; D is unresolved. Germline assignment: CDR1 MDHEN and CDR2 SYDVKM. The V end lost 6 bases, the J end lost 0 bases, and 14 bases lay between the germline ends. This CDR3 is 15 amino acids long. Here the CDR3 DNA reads TGTGCCAGCAGCAAGAATTATGTACTGAACACTGAAGCTTTCTTT. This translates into CASSKNYVLNTEAFF.